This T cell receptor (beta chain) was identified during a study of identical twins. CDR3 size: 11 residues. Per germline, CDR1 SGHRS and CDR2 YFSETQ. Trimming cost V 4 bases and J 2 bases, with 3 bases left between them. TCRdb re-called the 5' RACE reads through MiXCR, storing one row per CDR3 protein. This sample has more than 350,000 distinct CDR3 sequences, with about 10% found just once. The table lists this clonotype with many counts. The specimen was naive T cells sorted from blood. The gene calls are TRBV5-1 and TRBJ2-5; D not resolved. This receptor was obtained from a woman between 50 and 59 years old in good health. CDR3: CASSEQETQYF. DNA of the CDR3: TGCGCCAGCAGCGAACAAGAGACCCAGTACTTC.